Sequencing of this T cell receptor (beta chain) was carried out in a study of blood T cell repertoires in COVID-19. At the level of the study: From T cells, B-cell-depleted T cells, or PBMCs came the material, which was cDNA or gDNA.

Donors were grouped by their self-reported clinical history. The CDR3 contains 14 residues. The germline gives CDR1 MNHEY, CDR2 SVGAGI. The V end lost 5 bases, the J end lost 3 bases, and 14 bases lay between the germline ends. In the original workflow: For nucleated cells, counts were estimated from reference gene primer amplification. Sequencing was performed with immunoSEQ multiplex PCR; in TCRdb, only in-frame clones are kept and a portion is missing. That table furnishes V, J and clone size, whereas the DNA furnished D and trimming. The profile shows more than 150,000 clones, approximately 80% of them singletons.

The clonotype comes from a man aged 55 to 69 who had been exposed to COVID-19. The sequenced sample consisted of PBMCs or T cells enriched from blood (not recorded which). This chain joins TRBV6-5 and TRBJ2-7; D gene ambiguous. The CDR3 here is CASSIGGGIYEQYF. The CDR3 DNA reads TGTGCCAGCAGTATCGGTGGTGGTATCTACGAGCAGTACTTC.